Below, one T cell receptor (beta chain) is given with its context. Next came a second PCR, run for about 6 to 12 cycles, which used a sample-barcoded 5' primer along with a J-beta primer mix. MiXCR, applied by TCRdb to the 5' RACE reads, yields one record per CDR3 protein. The sample consists of roughly 1.4 million distinct CDR3 sequences, roughly 64% of them appearing once. Each sample gave at least 6 million isolated PBMCs. This sample is drawn from a study of blood T cells in healthy people across ages. CDR1 is DFQATT and CDR2 is SNEGSKA in the germline V gene (reference sequence). The CDR3 is 13 amino acids.

Sample: blood. The rearrangement uses TRBV20-1 and TRBJ2-4; D is perhaps TRBD1 (6 bases). The end of the DNA is better explained by TRBJ2-7, so the J call may be wrong. This receptor was taken from a man between 18 and 35 years old in good health. For the CDR3, the DNA is TGCAGTGCTAGAATAACAGGGCGTCGCGAGCAGTACTTC. Translating it yields CSARITGRREQYF.